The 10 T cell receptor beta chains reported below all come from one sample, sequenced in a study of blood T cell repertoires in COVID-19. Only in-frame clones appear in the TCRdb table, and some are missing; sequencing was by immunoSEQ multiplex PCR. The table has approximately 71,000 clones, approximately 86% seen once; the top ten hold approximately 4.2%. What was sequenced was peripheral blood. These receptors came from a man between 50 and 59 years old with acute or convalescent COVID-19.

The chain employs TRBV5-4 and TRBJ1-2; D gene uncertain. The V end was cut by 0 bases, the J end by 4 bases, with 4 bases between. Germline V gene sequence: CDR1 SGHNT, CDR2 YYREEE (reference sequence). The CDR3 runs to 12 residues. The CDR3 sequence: CASSLGGYGYTF. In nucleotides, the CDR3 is TGTGCCAGCAGCTTGGGAGGCTATGGCTACACCTTC.

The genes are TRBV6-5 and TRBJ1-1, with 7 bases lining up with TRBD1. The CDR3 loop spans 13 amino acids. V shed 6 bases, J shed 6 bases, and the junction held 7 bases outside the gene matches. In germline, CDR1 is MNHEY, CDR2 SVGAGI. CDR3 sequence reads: CASRTGIAAEAFF. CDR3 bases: TGTGCCAGCAGGACAGGGATTGCCGCTGAAGCTTTCTTT.

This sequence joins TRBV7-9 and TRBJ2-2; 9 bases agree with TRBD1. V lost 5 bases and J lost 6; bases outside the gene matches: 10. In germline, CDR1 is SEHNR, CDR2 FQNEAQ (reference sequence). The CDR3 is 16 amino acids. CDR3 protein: CASSPNRGPYSGELFF. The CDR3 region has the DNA TGTGCCAGCAGCCCTAACAGGGGGCCCTACTCCGGGGAGCTGTTTTTT.

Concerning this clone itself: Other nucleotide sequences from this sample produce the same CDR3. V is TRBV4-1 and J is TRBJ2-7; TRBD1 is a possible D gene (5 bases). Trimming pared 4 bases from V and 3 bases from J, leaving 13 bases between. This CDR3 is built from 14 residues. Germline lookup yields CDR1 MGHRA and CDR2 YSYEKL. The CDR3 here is CASSPGSRDYEQYF. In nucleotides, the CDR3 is TGCGCCAGCAGCCCAGGGTCGCGTGACTACGAGCAGTACTTC.

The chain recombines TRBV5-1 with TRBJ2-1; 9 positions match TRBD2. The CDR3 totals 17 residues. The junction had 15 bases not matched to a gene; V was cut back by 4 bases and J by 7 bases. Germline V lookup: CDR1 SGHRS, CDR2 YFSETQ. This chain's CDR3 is CASSPLAGSGSRNEQFF. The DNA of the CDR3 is TGCGCCAGCAGCCCACTAGCGGGTAGCGGGAGTCGGAATGAGCAGTTCTTC.

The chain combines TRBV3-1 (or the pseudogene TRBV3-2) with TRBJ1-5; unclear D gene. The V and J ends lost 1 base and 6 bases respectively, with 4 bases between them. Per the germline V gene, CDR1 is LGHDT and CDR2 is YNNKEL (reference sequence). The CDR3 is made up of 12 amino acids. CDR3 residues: CASSQGSQPQHF. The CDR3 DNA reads TGTGCCAGCAGCCAAGGGAGTCAGCCCCAGCATTTT.

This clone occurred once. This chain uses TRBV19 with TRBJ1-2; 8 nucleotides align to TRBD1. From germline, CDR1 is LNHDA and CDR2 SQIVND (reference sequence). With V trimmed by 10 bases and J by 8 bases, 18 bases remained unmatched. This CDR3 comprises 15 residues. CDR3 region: CATRSGGFSSSGYTF. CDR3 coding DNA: TGTGCCACCAGATCAGGGGGCTTCAGTTCATCGGGCTACACCTTC.

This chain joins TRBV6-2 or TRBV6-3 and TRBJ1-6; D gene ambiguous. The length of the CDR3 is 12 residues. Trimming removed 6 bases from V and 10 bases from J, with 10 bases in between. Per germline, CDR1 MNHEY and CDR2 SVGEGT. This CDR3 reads CASSRRSSPLHF. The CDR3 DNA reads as TGTGCCAGCAGCCGAAGAAGCTCACCCCTCCACTTT.

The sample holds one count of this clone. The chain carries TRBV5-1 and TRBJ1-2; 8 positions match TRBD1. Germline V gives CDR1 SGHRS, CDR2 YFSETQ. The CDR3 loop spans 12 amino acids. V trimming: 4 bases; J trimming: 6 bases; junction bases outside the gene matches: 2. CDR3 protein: CASSAQGDGYTF. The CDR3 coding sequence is TGCGCCAGCAGCGCACAGGGGGATGGCTACACCTTC.

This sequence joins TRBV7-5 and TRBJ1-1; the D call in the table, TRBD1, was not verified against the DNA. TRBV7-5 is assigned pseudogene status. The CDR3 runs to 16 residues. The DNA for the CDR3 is TGTGCCAGAAGCTTACACAAGTTTCGCATGAACACTGAAGCTTTCTTT. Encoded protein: CARSLHKFRMNTEAFF.